Below, 8 T cell receptor beta chains from the same sample are listed, as sequenced in a study of cytomegalovirus exposure and HLA in healthy donors. Repertoires were generated with immunoSEQ multiplex PCR, while TCRdb's copy carries only in-frame clones and drops some. Here the sample spans 90,000 to 120,000 clones, 70% to 85% being singletons. The sample comprised PBMCs. All receptors come from a woman between 18 and 29 years old in good health and CMV-seronegative.

The chain joins TRBV5-6 to TRBJ1-2; possible D gene TRBD1, 5 bases. The V end was cut by 4 bases, the J end by 2 bases, with 18 bases between. Germline assignment: CDR1 SGHDT and CDR2 YYEEEE. The CDR3 is made up of 16 amino acids. CDR3 in DNA: TGTGCCAGCAGCCCGAGTTCGAGGGGAGGGAACTATGGCTACACCTTC. This sequence encodes CASSPSSRGGNYGYTF.

The chain uses TRBV14 and TRBJ1-2; no definite D call. Trimming stripped 4 bases from V and 3 bases from J, with 12 bases between. The V gene's germline CDR1 is SGHDN and CDR2 FVKESK. The length of the CDR3 is 14 residues. CDR3 sequence: CASSPRRSDYGYTF. The DNA of the CDR3 is TGTGCCAGCAGCCCGCGGAGGAGCGACTATGGCTACACCTTC.

Concerning this clone itself: The junction departs from the called germline gene at one end, perhaps through a read error. CDR3 sequence: CASSDPGTGSSNEQFF. The CDR3 DNA is TGTGCCAGCAGCGATCCCGGGACAGGGTCCTCCAATGAGCAGTTCTTC. The chain links TRBV11-2 to TRBJ2-1; 9 bases map to TRBD1. The CDR3 loop spans 16 amino acids. The germline V gene encodes CDR1 SGHAT and CDR2 FQNNGV. The variable domain in full, completed from reference TRBV11-2 and TRBJ2-1, reads EAGVAQSPRYKIIEKRQSVAFWCNPISGHATLYWYQQILGQGPKLLIQFQNNGVVDDSQLPKDRFSAERLKGVDSTLKIQPAKLEDSAVYLCASSDPGTGSSNEQFFGPGTRLTVL.

This rearrangement joins TRBV11-3 to TRBJ2-2, with D unresolved. The length of the CDR3 is 13 residues. The germline V and J ends were trimmed by 5 bases and 6 bases, with 10 bases remaining between them. Germline V gene data show CDR1 as SGHNT and CDR2 as YENEEA. CDR3 sequence: CASSPVWPGELFF. The CDR3 DNA reads TGTGCCAGCAGCCCCGTGTGGCCCGGGGAGCTGTTTTTT.

The CDR3 nucleotides are TGTGCCAGCAGCGTAGGGGGGGGACAGGGAGCCGAGCAGTACTTC. Protein sequence: CASSVGGGQGAEQYF. V is TRBV9 and J is TRBJ2-7; TRBD1 matches at 9 bases. Germline CDR1 reads SGDLS; CDR2 reads YYNGEE. J lost 6 bases, V lost 0 bases, and 7 bases had no gene match. The CDR3 has 15 residues.

V usage is TRBV19 and J usage is TRBJ2-6; 9 bases are shared with TRBD2. From germline, CDR1 is LNHDA and CDR2 SQIVND (reference sequence). This CDR3 region has 18 residues. With 4 bases clipped from V and 0 bases from J, the junction kept 7 bases outside the gene matches. This CDR3 is CASSNWLAGSSGANVLTF. In nucleotides, the CDR3 is TGTGCCAGTAGTAATTGGCTAGCGGGGAGCTCTGGGGCCAACGTCCTGACTTTC.

This chain uses TRBV13 with TRBJ2-3, with 13 bases identical to TRBD2. CDR3 size: 16 residues. The germline V gene encodes CDR1 PRHDT and CDR2 FYEKMQ (reference sequence). V trimming: 5 bases; J trimming: 5 bases; junction bases outside the gene matches: 7. The CDR3, as DNA: TGTGCCAGCAGCCTGAGGACTAGCGGGGGAATAGATACGCAGTATTTT. Protein: CASSLRTSGGIDTQYF.

The chain carries TRBV5-4 and TRBJ2-2; the D gene is possibly TRBD2 (6 bases). The germline CDR1 and CDR2 sequences are SGHNT and YYREEE (reference sequence). Trimming left V 1 base short and J 3 bases short, with 16 bases between. This CDR3 has 17 residues. CDR3 coding DNA: TGTGCCAGCAGCTTGTGGGAATGGAGGGACGACACCGGGGAGCTGTTTTTT. This encodes CASSLWEWRDDTGELFF.